These 20 T cell receptor beta chains originate from one sample sequenced in a study of CD8 T cells in Susac syndrome. RNA in amounts of about 0.5 to 1 ug was reverse transcribed with random hexamers. Using its own MiXCR run on the immunoSEQ multiplex PCR reads, TCRdb lists one record per CDR3 protein. The sample carries hundreds of thousands of distinct CDR3 sequences, around nine tenths recorded once. The source material was CD8+ T cells from PBMCs. These TCRs come from a human donor with multiple sclerosis.

The chain links TRBV4-2 to TRBJ2-1; no firm D call. The V and J ends lost 0 bases and 7 bases respectively, with 19 bases between them. Germline V gene sequence: CDR1 LGHNA, CDR2 YNFKEQ. The CDR3 spans 17 residues. CDR3 residues: CASSQEPTRAARNEQFF. In DNA form, the CDR3 reads TGTGCCAGCAGCCAAGAACCGACTCGCGCGGCCCGGAATGAGCAGTTCTTC.

V is TRBV7-9 and J is TRBJ2-7, with 10 bases that match TRBD1. Germline values: CDR1 SEHNR, CDR2 FQNEAQ (reference sequence). Trimming took 5 bases from V and 4 from J; bases not matched to a gene: 8. The CDR3 sequence is 15 residues long. This CDR3 is CASSPGQGRNYEQYF. The CDR3, as DNA: TGTGCCAGCAGCCCGGGACAGGGGCGAAATTACGAGCAGTACTTC.

With respect to this clonotype: Germline and junction disagree at one end, which may indicate a read error. The J gene is TRBJ2-1, the V gene TRBV29-1; D is perhaps TRBD2 (6 bases). The CDR3 spans 11 residues. From germline, CDR1 is SQVTM and CDR2 ANQGSEA. The CDR3 coding sequence is TGCAGCGTACACAAAGGGGACTTTGAGGTCTTC. Residues: CSVHKGDFEVF.

Note on this clonotype: At one end the junction does not follow the germline gene, possibly because of a read error. This chain connects TRBV7-2 to TRBJ1-2; D perhaps matches TRBD1 (5 bases). The CDR3 loop spans 14 amino acids. Germline V gene lookup returns CDR1 SGHTA and CDR2 FQGNSA. CDR3 amino acids: CASTLRDGNYGYTF. CDR3 DNA: TGTGCCAGCACCTTAAGGGACGGTAACTATGGCTACACCTTC.

The gene calls are TRBV27 and TRBJ1-1; no definite D call. The CDR3 has 14 amino acids. V lost 3 bases to trimming and J lost 4 bases, with 12 bases between them. The germline V gene has CDR1 MNHEY and CDR2 SMNVEV (reference sequence). CDR3 protein: CASSLGGKGTEAFF. CDR3 bases: TGTGCCAGCAGTTTGGGTGGTAAAGGCACTGAAGCTTTCTTT.

This chain links TRBV12-3 or TRBV12-4 with TRBJ1-6, with 7 bases fitting TRBD1. The ends lost 4 bases at V and 10 bases at J; junction bases unmatched: 13. This CDR3 is built from 16 residues. In nucleotides, the CDR3 is TGTGCCAGCAGTTCCTACTGGGACAGCGAGGGATCACCCCTCCACTTT. This encodes CASSSYWDSEGSPLHF.

The genes are TRBV15 and TRBJ2-1, with a weak D call TRBD2 (5 bases). This CDR3 is built from 15 residues. CDR1 and CDR2 from the germline V gene are LNHNV and YYDKDF (reference sequence). Deletions cut 1 base from V and 5 bases from J, with 12 bases between. In DNA form, the CDR3 reads TGTGCCACCAGCAGAGGAAGCGGAACTAACAATGAGCAGTTCTTC. It yields the protein CATSRGSGTNNEQFF.

The chain couples TRBV4-1 to TRBJ2-7, with 9 bases matching TRBD1. V was clipped by 3 bases and J by 4 bases; unmatched bases: 4. Germline assignment: CDR1 MGHRA and CDR2 YSYEKL. There are 14 residues in the CDR3. In nucleotides, the CDR3 is TGCGCCAGCAGCCACCCGGGACAGGGTTACGAGCAGTACTTC. It codes for CASSHPGQGYEQYF.

The V and J genes are TRBV25-1 and TRBJ2-1, with unresolved D. The V end was cut by 6 bases, the J end by 5 bases, with 17 bases between. The CDR3 totals 15 residues. CDR1 and CDR2 (germline): MGHDK, SYGVNS. The CDR3 region is CASSPISNHNNEQFF. In DNA, the CDR3 is TGTGCCAGCAGCCCGATCAGCAATCATAACAATGAGCAGTTCTTC.

The chain is built from TRBV6-5 and TRBJ2-2, with 9 bases that match TRBD2. Germline V lookup: CDR1 MNHEY, CDR2 SVGAGI. This CDR3 is 17 amino acids long. The V gene end was trimmed by 4 bases and the J gene end by 0 bases; junction bases not matched to a gene: 6. The CDR3 is CASSWASGTTNTGELFF. CDR3 DNA: TGTGCCAGCAGTTGGGCTAGCGGGACTACGAACACCGGGGAGCTGTTTTTT.

This rearrangement joins TRBV11-2 to TRBJ1-2, with D unresolved. CDR1 is SGHAT and CDR2 is FQNNGV in the germline V gene. Trimming stripped 5 bases from V and 0 bases from J, with 16 bases between. The CDR3 length is 16 residues. The CDR3 bases are TGTGCCAGCAGCCCTCCCGGACGCGGTGCTAACTATGGCTACACCTTC. Amino acid sequence: CASSPPGRGANYGYTF. Full variable domain (missing parts from reference TRBV11-2 and TRBJ1-2): EAGVAQSPRYKIIEKRQSVAFWCNPISGHATLYWYQQILGQGPKLLIQFQNNGVVDDSQLPKDRFSAERLKGVDSTLKIQPAKLEDSAVYLCASSPPGRGANYGYTFGSGTRLTVV.

The chain combines TRBV19 with TRBJ2-2; D is uncertain. Germline-derived CDR1 and CDR2 are LNHDA and SQIVND (reference sequence). The germline V and J ends were trimmed by 7 bases and 3 bases, with 6 bases remaining between them. This CDR3 is 12 amino acids long. The chain's CDR3 is CASIAYTGELFF. CDR3 DNA sequence: TGTGCCAGTATCGCGTACACCGGGGAGCTGTTTTTT.

CDR3 in amino acids: CASCPSGTYEQYF. Here the CDR3 DNA reads TGTGCCAGCTGCCCTAGCGGAACCTACGAGCAGTACTTC. The rearrangement joins TRBV2 to TRBJ2-7, with 7 bases aligning to TRBD2. Looked up from germline, CDR1 is SNHLY and CDR2 is FYNNEI. V lost 8 bases, J lost 2 bases, and 6 bases stayed unmatched. This CDR3 is 13 amino acids long.

The chain couples TRBV6-5 to TRBJ2-5; 8 nucleotides align to TRBD1. Germline CDR1 and CDR2: MNHEY and SVGAGI. The V gene end was trimmed by 4 bases and the J gene end by 1 base; junction bases not matched to a gene: 5. The CDR3 is 15 amino acids. The CDR3 coding sequence is TGTGCCAGCAGTTGGGGGACAGGACTCCAAGAGACCCAGTACTTC. Translating it yields CASSWGTGLQETQYF.

This sequence joins TRBV10-3 and TRBJ2-3; 7 bases are shared with TRBD1. This CDR3 spans 15 amino acids. Trimming at V came to 6 bases and at J to 0 bases, leaving 6 bases not matched to a gene. From germline, CDR1 is ENHRY and CDR2 SYGVKD. CDR3 DNA sequence: TGTGCCATCAGCCCGGGACAGATTAGCACAGATACGCAGTATTTT. Its translation is CAISPGQISTDTQYF.

CDR3 nucleotide sequence: TGTGCCTGGCTCGATTACAGGCTCACAGATACGCAGTATTTT. Translating it yields CAWLDYRLTDTQYF. V is TRBV30 and J is TRBJ2-3; perhaps TRBD1 as D (5 bases). CDR1 and CDR2 from the germline V gene are GTSNPN and SVGIG (reference sequence). The V end was cut by 5 bases, the J end by 2 bases, with 14 bases between. The CDR3 contains 14 residues. Together with reference TRBV30 and TRBJ2-3, the CDR3 gives the full variable domain: SQTIHQWPATLVQPVGSPLSLECTVEGTSNPNLYWYRQAAGRGLQLLFYSVGIGQISSEVPQNLSASRPQDRQFILSSKKLLLSDSGFYLCAWLDYRLTDTQYFGPGTRLTVL.

The rearrangement links TRBV19 to TRBJ2-1; D gene unclear. The CDR3 extends over 12 amino acids. CDR1 is LNHDA, CDR2 SQIVND, per germline (reference sequence). V lost 2 bases and J 8 bases, leaving 7 bases between the germline ends. The CDR3 DNA reads as TGTGCCAGTAGTATACCAGGCGATGAGCAGTTCTTC. It is translated as CASSIPGDEQFF.

The CDR3: CASSQGTGYNSPLHF. The CDR3 DNA follows: TGTGCCAGCAGCCAAGGGACAGGTTACAATTCACCCCTCCACTTT. The chain employs TRBV5-6 and TRBJ1-6; 8 bases agree with TRBD1. The germline gives CDR1 SGHDT, CDR2 YYEEEE. V gave up 4 bases and J gave up 7 bases; unmatched junction bases: 7. This CDR3 is built from 15 residues. The variable domain in full, completed from reference TRBV5-6 and TRBJ1-6, reads DAGVTQSPTHLIKTRGQQVTLRCSPKSGHDTVSWYQQALGQGPQFIFQYYEEEERQRGNFPDRFSGHQFPNYSSELNVNALLLGDSALYLCASSQGTGYNSPLHFGNGTRLTVT.

The genes are TRBV6-5 and TRBJ2-1, with 8 nucleotides matching TRBD2. Germline CDR1 and CDR2: MNHEY and SVGAGI. The CDR3 is 14 residues long. Trimming cost V 8 bases and J 1 base; bases outside gene matches: 4. The CDR3 DNA follows: TGTGCCAGCCAAGCGGGAGATTCCTACAATGAGCAGTTCTTC. Its translation is CASQAGDSYNEQFF.

J is TRBJ2-1 and V is TRBV5-6; TRBD2 aligns across 7 bases. Trimming at V came to 2 bases and at J to 7 bases, leaving 6 bases not matched to a gene. Germline V gene sequence: CDR1 SGHDT, CDR2 YYEEEE. This CDR3 spans 14 amino acids. The CDR3 region is CASSFVRGWNEQFF. The DNA for the CDR3 is TGTGCCAGCAGCTTTGTGCGGGGGTGGAATGAGCAGTTCTTC.